This T cell receptor beta chain was recovered during a study of T cells in Graves' hyperthyroidism and ophthalmopathy. Study details: At initial diagnosis, before any treatment had begun, peripheral blood was obtained.

General study findings and limits: Ophthalmopathy, as predicted by the model, came a median around 7 months after the prediction.

A remark on this clonotype: The antigen is not known.

The investigators amplified TCR beta CDR3 regions from RNA transcripts. TCR CDR3 regions were first amplified by RT-PCR with HTBI primers. TCRdb analysed the multiplex PCR reads with MiXCR anew, one entry per CDR3 protein. In the table there are 340,000 or so distinct CDR3 sequences, 18% of which are singletons. The study enrolled patients aged 18 to 65 with newly diagnosed hyperthyroidism of under 2 months' duration. The PBMCs were sourced from fresh peripheral blood (around 9.3 ml). The CDR3 sequence is 15 residues long. The germline V and J ends were trimmed by 1 base and 2 bases, with 11 bases remaining between them. The germline CDR1 and CDR2 sequences are SGHAT and FQNNGV.

The source is a woman aged 50 to 60 with Graves' hyperthyroidism. The rearrangement joins TRBV11-2 to TRBJ2-5, with TRBD2 as a possible D gene (6 bases). Material: blood. CDR3 coding DNA: TGTGCCAGCAGCTTAGGGACGGGGGTGCAAGAGACCCAGTACTTC. This sequence encodes CASSLGTGVQETQYF. Together with reference TRBV11-2 and TRBJ2-5, the CDR3 gives the full variable domain: EAGVAQSPRYKIIEKRQSVAFWCNPISGHATLYWYQQILGQGPKLLIQFQNNGVVDDSQLPKDRFSAERLKGVDSTLKIQPAKLEDSAVYLCASSLGTGVQETQYFGPGTRLLVL.